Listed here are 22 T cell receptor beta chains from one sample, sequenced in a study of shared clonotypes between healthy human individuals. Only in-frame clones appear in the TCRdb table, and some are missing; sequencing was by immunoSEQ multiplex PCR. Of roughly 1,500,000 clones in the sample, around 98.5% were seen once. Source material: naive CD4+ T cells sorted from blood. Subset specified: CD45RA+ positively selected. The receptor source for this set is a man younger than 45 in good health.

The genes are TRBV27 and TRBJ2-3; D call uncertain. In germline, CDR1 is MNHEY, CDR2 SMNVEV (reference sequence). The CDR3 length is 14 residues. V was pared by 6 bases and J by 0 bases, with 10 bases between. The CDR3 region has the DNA TGTGCCAGCAGACTTATTACGAGCACAGATACGCAGTATTTT. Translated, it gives CASRLITSTDTQYF.

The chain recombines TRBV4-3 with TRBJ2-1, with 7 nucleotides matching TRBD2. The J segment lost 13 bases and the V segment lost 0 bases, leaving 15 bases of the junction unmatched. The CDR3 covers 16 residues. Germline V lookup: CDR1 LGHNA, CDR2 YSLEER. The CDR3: CASSQDGSASGEIQFF. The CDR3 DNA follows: TGCGCCAGCAGCCAAGACGGTTCGGCTAGCGGCGAAATACAGTTCTTC.

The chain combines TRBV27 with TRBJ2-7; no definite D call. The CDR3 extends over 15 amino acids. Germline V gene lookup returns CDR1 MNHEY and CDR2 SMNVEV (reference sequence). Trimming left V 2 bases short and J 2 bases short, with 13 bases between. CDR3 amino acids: CASSLSVTYPYEQYF. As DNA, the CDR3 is TGTGCCAGCAGTTTAAGTGTGACGTACCCCTACGAGCAGTACTTC.

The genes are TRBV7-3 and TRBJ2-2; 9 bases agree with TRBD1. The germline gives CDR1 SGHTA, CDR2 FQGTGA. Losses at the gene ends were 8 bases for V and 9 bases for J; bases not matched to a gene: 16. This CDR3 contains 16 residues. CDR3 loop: CASFKTRDRDHRELFF. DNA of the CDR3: TGTGCCAGCTTCAAGACCCGGGACAGGGACCACCGGGAGCTGTTTTTT.

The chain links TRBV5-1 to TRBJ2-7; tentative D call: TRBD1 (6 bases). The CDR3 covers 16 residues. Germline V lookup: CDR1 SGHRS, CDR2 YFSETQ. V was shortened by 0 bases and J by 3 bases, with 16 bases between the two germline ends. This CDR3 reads CASSLDGTPTLYEQYF. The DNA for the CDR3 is TGCGCCAGCAGCTTGGATGGGACACCAACTCTCTACGAGCAGTACTTC. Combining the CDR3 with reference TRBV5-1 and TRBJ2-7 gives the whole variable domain KAGVTQTPRYLIKTRGQQVTLSCSPISGHRSVSWYQQTPGQGLQFLFEYFSETQRNKGNFPGRFSGRQFSNSRSEMNVSTLELGDSALYLCASSLDGTPTLYEQYFGPGTRLTVT.

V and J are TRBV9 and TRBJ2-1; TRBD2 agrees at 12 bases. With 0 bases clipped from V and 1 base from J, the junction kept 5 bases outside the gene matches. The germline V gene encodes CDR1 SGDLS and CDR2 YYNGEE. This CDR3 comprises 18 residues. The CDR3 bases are TGTGCCAGCAGCGTAGGACTAGCGGGAGAATCGTCCTACAATGAGCAGTTCTTC. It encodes CASSVGLAGESSYNEQFF.

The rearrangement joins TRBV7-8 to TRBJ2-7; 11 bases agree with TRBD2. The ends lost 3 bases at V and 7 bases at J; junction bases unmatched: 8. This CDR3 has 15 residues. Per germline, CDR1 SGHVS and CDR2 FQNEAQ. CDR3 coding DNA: TGTGCCAGCAGCTTGACACTAGCGGGAGCTCGAGAGCAGTACTTC. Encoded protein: CASSLTLAGAREQYF.

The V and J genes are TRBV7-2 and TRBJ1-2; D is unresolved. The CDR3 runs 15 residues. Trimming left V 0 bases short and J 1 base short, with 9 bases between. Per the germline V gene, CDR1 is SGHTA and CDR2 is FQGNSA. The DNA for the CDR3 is TGTGCCAGCAGCTTAGCTGTCGGGGTTAACTATGGCTACACCTTC. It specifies CASSLAVGVNYGYTF.

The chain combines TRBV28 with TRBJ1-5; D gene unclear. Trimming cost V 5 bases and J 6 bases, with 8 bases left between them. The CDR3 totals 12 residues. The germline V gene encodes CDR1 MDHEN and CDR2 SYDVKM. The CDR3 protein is CASSQRLQPQHF. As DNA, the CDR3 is TGTGCCAGCAGTCAGAGGCTTCAGCCCCAGCATTTT.

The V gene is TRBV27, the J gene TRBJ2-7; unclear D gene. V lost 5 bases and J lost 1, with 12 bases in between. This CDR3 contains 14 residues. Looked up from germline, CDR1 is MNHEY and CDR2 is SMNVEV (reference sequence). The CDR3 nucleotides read TGTGCCAGCAGTCAAACAAGAGTTTCCTACGAGCAGTACTTC. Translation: CASSQTRVSYEQYF.

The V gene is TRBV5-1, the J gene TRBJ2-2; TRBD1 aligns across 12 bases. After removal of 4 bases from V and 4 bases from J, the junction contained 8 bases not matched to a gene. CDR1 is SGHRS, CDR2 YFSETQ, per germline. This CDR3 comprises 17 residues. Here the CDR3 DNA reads TGCGCCAGCAGCCCGGGACAGGGGGCTGTGAGCACCGGGGAGCTGTTTTTT. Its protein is CASSPGQGAVSTGELFF.

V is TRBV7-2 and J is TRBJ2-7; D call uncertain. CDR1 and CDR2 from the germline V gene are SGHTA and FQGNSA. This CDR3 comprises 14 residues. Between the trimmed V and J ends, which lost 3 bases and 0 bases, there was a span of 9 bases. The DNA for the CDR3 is TGTGCCAGCAGCTTGCACGTTAGCTCCTACGAGCAGTACTTC. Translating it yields CASSLHVSSYEQYF.

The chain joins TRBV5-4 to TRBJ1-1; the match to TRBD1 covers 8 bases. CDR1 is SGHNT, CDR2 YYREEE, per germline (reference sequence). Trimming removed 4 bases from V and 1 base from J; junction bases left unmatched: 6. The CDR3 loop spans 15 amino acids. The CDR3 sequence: CASSMTGAGNTEAFF. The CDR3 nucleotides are TGTGCCAGCAGCATGACAGGGGCTGGGAACACTGAAGCTTTCTTT.

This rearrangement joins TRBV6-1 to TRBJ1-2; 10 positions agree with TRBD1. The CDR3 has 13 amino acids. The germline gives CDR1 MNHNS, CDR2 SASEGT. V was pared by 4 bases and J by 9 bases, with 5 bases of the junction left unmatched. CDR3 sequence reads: CASSVDRGPSYTF. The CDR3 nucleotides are TGTGCCAGCAGTGTCGACAGGGGGCCAAGCTACACCTTC.

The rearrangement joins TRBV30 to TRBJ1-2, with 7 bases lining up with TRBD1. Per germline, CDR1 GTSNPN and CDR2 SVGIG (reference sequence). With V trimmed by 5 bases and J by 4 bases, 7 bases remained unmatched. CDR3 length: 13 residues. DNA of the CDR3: TGTGCCTGGGGAAATTGGACAGGCTATGGCTACACCTTC. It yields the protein CAWGNWTGYGYTF.

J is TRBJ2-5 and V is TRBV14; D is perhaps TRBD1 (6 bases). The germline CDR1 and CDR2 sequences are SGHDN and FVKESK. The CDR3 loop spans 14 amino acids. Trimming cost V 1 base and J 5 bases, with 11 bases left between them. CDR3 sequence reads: CASSQVRGVETQYF. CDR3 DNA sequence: TGTGCCAGCAGCCAAGTCAGGGGTGTGGAGACCCAGTACTTC.

The CDR3 sequence is CASRPYRDAYNEQFF. The CDR3 DNA sequence: TGTGCCAGCAGACCGTACAGGGATGCCTACAATGAGCAGTTCTTC. This chain connects TRBV6-6 to TRBJ2-1, with TRBD1 as a possible D gene (6 bases). This CDR3 has 15 residues. The germline V and J ends were trimmed by 6 bases and 2 bases, with 14 bases remaining between them. CDR1 and CDR2 (germline): MNHNY, SVGAGI (reference sequence).

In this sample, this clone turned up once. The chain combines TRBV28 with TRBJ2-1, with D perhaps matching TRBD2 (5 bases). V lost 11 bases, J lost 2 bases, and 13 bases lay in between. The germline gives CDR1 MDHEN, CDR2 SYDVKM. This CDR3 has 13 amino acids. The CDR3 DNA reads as TGTGCCCACAGCGGATCTGCCTACAATGAGCAGTTCTTC. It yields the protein CAHSGSAYNEQFF.

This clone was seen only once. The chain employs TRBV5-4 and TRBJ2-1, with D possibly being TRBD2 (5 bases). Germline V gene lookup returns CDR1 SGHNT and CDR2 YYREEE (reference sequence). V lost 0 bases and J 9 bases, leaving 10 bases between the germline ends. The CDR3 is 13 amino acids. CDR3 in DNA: TGTGCCAGCAGCTTGGGGCCCGAGGGTGAGCAGTTCTTC. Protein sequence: CASSLGPEGEQFF.

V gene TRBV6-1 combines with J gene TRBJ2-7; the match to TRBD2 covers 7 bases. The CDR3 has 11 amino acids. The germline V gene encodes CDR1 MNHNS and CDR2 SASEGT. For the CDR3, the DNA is TGTGCGGGGGGGAGGACCTACGAGCAGTACTTC. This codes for CAGGRTYEQYF.

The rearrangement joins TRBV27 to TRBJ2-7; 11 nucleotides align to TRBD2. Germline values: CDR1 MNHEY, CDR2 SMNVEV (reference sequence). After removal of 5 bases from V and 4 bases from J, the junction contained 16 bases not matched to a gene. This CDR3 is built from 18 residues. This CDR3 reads CASSPTLRAVAGGYEQYF. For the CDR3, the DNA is TGTGCCAGCAGTCCCACCCTCCGGGCAGTAGCGGGAGGGTACGAGCAGTACTTC.

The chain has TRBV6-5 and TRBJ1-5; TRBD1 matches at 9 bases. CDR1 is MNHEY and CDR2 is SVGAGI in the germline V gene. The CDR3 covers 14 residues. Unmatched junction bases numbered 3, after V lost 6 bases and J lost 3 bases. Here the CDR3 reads CASRGTGYNQPQHF. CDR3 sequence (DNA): TGTGCCAGCAGGGGGACAGGGTACAATCAGCCCCAGCATTTT.